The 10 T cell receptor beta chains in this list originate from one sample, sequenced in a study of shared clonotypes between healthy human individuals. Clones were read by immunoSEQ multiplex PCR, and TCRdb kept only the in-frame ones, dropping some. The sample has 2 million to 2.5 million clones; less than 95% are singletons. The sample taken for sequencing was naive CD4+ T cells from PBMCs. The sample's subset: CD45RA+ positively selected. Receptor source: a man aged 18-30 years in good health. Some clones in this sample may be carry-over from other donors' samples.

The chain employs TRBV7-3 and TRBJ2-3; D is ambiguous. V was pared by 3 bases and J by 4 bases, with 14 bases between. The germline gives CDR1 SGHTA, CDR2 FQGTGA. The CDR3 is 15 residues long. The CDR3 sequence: CASSFGPATADTQYF. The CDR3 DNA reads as TGTGCCAGCAGCTTCGGCCCAGCGACGGCAGATACGCAGTATTTT. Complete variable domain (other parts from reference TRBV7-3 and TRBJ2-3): GAGVSQTPSNKVTEKGKYVELRCDPISGHTALYWYRQSLGQGPEFLIYFQGTGAADDSGLPNDRFFAVRPEGSVSTLKIQRTERGDSAVYLCASSFGPATADTQYFGPGTRLTVL.

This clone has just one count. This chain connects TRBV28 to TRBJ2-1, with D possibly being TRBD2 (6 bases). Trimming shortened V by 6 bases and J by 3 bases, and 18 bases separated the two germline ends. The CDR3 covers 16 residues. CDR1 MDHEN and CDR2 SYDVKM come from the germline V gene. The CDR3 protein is CASRRGRGAFYNEQFF. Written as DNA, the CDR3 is TGTGCCAGCAGGAGGGGCCGCGGGGCTTTCTACAATGAGCAGTTCTTC.

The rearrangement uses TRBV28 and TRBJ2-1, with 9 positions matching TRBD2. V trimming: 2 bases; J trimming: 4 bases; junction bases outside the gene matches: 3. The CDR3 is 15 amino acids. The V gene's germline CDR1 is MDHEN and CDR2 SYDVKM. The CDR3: CASSLKLAGYNEQFF. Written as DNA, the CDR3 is TGTGCCAGCAGTTTAAAACTAGCGGGTTACAATGAGCAGTTCTTC.

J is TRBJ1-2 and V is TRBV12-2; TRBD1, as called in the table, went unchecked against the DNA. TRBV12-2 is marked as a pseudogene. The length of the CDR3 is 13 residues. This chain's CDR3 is CASRSGQAYGYTF. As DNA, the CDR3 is TGTGCAAGTCGCTCGGGACAGGCGTATGGCTACACCTTC.

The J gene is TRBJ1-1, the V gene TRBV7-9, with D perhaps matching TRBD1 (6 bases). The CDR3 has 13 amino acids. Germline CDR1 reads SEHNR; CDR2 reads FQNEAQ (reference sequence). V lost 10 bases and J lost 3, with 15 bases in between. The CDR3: CATQRQADTEAFF. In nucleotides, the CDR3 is TGTGCCACTCAAAGACAGGCGGACACTGAAGCTTTCTTT.

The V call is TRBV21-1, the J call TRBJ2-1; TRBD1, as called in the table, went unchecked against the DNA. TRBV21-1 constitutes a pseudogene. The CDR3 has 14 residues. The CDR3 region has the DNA TGTGCCAGCAGCCCCCCGGACACTATATATGAGCAGTTCTTC. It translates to CASSPPDTIYEQFF.

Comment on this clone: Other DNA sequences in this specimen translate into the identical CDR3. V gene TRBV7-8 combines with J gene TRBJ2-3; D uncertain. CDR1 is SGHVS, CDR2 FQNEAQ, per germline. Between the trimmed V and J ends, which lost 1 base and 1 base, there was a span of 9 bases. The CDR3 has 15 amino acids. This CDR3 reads CASSLVGLRTDTQYF. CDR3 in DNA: TGTGCCAGCAGCTTAGTTGGGCTACGCACAGATACGCAGTATTTT.

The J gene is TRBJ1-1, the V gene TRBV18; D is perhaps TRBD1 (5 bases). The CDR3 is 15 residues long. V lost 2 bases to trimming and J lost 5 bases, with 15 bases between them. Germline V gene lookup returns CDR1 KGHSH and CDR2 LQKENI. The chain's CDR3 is CASSPSQARVTEAFF. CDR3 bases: TGTGCCAGCTCACCAAGCCAGGCCAGGGTTACTGAAGCTTTCTTT. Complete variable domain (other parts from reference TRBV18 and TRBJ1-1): NAGVMQNPRHLVRRRGQEARLRCSPMKGHSHVYWYRQLPEEGLKFMVYLQKENIIDESGMPKERFSAEFPKEGPSILRIQQVVRGDSAAYFCASSPSQARVTEAFFGQGTRLTVV.

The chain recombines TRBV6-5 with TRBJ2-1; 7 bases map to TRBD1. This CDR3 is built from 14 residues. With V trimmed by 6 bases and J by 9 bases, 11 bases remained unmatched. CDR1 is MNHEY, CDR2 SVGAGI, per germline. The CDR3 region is CASRRQGLMGEQFF. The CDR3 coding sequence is TGTGCCAGCAGACGACAGGGTCTGATGGGTGAGCAGTTCTTC.

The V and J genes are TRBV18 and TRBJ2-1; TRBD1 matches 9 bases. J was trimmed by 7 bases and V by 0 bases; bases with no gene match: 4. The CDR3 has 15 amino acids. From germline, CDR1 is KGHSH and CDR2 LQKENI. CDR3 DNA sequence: TGTGCCAGCTCACCACCGGGACAGGGTGGGAATGAGCAGTTCTTC. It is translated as CASSPPGQGGNEQFF. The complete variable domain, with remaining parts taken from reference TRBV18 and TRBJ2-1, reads NAGVMQNPRHLVRRRGQEARLRCSPMKGHSHVYWYRQLPEEGLKFMVYLQKENIIDESGMPKERFSAEFPKEGPSILRIQQVVRGDSAAYFCASSPPGQGGNEQFFGPGTRLTVL.